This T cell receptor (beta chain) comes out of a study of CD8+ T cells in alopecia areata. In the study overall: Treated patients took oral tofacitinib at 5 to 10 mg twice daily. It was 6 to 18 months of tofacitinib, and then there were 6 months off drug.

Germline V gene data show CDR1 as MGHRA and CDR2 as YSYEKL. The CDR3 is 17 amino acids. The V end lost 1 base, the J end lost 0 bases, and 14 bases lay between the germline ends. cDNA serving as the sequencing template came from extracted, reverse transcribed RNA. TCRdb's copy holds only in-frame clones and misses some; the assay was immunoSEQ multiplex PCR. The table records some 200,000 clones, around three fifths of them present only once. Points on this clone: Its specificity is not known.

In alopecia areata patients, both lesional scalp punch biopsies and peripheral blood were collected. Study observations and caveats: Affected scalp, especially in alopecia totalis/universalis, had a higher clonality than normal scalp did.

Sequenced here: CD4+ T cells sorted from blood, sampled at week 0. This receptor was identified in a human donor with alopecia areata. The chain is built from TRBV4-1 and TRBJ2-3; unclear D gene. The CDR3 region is CASSQALIGPSTDTQYF. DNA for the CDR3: TGCGCCAGCAGCCAAGCCCTGATAGGTCCGAGCACAGATACGCAGTATTTT.